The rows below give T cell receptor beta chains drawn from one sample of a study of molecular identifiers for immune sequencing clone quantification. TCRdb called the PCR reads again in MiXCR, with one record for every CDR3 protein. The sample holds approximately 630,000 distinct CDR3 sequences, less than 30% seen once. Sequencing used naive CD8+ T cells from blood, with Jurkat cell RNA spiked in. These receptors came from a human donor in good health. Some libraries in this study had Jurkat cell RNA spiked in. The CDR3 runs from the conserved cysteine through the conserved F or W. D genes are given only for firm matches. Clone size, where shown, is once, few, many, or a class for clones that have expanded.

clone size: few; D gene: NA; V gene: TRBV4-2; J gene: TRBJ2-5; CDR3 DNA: TGTGCCAGCAGCCAACAAGACGGGCCGACCCAAGAGACCCAGTACTTC; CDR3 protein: CASSQQDGPTQETQYF
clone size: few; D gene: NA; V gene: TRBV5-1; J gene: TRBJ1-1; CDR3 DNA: TGCGCCAGCAGCTTGTCGTCAGCTGCTACTGAAGCTTTCTTT; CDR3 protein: CASSLSSAATEAFF
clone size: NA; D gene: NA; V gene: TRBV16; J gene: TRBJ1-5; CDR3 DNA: TGTGCCAGCAGCCAAGGACCGCCTAGCAATCCGCCCCCGCATTTT; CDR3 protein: CASSQGPPSNPPPHF
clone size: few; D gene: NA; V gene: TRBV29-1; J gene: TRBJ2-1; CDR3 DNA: TGCAGCGGTGGAAATGAGCAGTTCTTC; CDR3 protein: CSGGNEQFF
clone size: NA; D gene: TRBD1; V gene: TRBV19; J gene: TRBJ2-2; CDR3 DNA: TGTGCCAGTAGTAACCGGGACAGACCCACCGGGGAGCTGTTTTTT; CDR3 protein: CASSNRDRPTGELFF
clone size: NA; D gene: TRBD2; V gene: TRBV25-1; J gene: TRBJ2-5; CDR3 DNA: TGTGCCAGCAGCGTACTAGCGGGTGGCGAGACCCAGTACTTC; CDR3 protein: CASSVLAGGETQYF
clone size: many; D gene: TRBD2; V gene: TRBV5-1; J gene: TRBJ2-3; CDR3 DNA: TGCGCCAGCAGCTACCTCGACGGGGGGTACACAGATACGCAGTATTTT; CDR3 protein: CASSYLDGGYTDTQYF
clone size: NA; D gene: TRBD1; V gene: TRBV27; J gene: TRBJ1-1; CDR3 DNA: TGTGCCAGCAGTTTATGGGGACAGGAGACTGAAGCTTTCTTT; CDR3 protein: CASSLWGQETEAFF
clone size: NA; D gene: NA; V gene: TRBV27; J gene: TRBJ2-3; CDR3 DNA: TGTGCCAGCAGTCCTCGCGGGATCACAGATACGCAGTATTTT; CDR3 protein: CASSPRGITDTQYF
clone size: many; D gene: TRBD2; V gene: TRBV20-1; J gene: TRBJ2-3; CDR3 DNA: TGCAGTGCTAGAGATAAGAGCGGGGTTACGCAGTATTTT; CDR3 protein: CSARDKSGVTQYF
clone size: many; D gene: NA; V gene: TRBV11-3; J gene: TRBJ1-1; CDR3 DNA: TGTGCCAGCAGCTTAGTCCCGGGGACTGAAGCTTTCTTT; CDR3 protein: CASSLVPGTEAFF
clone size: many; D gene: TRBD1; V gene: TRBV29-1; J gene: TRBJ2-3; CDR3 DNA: TGCAGCGTTTGGACAGGAGACACAGATACGCAGTATTTT; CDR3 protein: CSVWTGDTDTQYF
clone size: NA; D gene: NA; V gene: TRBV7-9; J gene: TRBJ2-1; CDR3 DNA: TGTGCCAGCAGCTTGGCAATAGCGGACTGGGAGTCCTTC; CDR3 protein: CASSLAIADWESF
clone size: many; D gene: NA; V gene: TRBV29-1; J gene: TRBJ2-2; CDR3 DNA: TGCAGCGTTGAAGCAGGCTTTAACACCGGGGAGCTGTTTTTT; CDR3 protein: CSVEAGFNTGELFF
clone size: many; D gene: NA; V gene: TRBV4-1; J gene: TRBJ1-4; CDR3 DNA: TGCGCCAGCAGCCAAGAAGGGCAGGAGAGAGGAAAACTGTTTTTT; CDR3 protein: CASSQEGQERGKLFF
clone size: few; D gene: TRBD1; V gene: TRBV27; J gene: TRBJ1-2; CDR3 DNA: TGTGCCAGCAGTTTAGGAGGGGGCGCCTATGGCTACACCTTC; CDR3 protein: CASSLGGGAYGYTF
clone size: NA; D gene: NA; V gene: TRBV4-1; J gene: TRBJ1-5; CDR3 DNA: TGCGCCAACAGCCAAGGCCCGGGGGGCACTCCGCCCCAGCCTTTT; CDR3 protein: CANSQGPGGTPPQPF
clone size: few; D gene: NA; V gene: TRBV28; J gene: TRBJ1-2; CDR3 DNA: TGTGCCAGCAGTTTAATCGGAGGGAACTATGGCTACACCTTC; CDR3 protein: CASSLIGGNYGYTF
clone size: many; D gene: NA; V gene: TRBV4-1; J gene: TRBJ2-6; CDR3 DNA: TGCGCCAGCAGCCAAGTACAACTCCTAAGCTCTGGGGCCAACGTCCTGACTTTC; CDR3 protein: CASSQVQLLSSGANVLTF
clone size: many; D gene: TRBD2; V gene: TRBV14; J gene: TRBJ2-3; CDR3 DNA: TGTGCCAGCAGCCAAATACATCGGCTGTCCAGCGGGAGTGAAGGGTATACGCAGTATTTT; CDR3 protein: CASSQIHRLSSGSEGYTQYF
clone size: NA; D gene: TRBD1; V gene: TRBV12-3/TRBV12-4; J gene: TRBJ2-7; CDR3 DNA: TGTGCCAGCAGTCCCGGGGACAGTAATAGCTCCTACGAGCAGTACTTC; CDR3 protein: CASSPGDSNSSYEQYF
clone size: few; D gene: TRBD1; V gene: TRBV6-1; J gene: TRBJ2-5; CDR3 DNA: TGTGCCAGCAGTGCCAAGGGGGCCTTGGGCCAAGAGACCCAGTACTTC; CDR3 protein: CASSAKGALGQETQYF
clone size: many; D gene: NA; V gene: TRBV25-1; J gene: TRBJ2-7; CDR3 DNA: TGTGCCAGCAGTGAAGATTCAGGGTGGTCCTACGAGCAGTACTTC; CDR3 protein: CASSEDSGWSYEQYF
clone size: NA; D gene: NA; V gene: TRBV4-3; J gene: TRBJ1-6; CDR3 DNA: TGCGCCAGCAGCCAAGAAAAAGGGCGTAATTCACCCCACCACTTT; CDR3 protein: CASSQEKGRNSPHHF
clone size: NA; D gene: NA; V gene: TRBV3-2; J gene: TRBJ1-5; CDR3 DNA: TGTGCCAGCAGCCAATCAGACAGGCCTAGCAATCAGCCCCAGCATTTT; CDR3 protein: CASSQSDRPSNQPQHF
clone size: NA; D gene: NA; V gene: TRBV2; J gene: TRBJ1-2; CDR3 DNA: TGTGCCAGCAGTGACCAGGGTAACTATGGCTACACCTTC; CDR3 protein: CASSDQGNYGYTF
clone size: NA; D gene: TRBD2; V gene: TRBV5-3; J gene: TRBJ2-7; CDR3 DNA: TGTGCCAACAACCTAGGACTAGGATACTACGAGCAGTACTTC; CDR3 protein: CANNLGLGYYEQYF
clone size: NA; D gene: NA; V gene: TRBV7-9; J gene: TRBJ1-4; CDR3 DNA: TGTGCCAGCAGCGGCCGAGGGGGGCGTGAAAAACTGTTTTTT; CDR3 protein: CASSGRGGREKLFF